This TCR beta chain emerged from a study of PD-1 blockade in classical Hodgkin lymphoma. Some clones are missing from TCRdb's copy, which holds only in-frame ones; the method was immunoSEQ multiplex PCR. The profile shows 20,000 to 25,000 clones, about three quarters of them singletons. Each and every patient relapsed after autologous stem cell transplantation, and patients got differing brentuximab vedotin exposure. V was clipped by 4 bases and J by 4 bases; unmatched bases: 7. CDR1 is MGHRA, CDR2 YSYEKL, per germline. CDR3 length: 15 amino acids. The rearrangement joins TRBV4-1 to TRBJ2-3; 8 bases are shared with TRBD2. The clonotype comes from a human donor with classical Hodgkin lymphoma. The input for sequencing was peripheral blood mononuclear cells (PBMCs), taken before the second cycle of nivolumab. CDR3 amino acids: CASSPSGGRPDTQYF. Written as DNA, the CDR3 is TGCGCCAGCAGCCCGTCGGGAGGGCGCCCAGATACGCAGTATTTT.